What follows are 24 T cell receptor beta chains derived from one specimen sequenced in a study of metastatic and nonmetastatic thyroid tumors. Thyroid surgery was preceded by no treatment in any patient. TCRdb re-called clones via MiXCR from the PCR reads. The data contain about 20,000 clones, 9% to 15% of them singletons. The specimen sequenced was blood. These receptors were taken from a male donor with papillary thyroid cancer or a benign thyroid nodule (not recorded which). Some clones in this sample may be carry-over from other donors' samples.

This clone was seen at least ten times. The chain joins TRBV29-1 to TRBJ2-7, with D perhaps matching TRBD1 or TRBD2 (5 bases each). This CDR3 is 12 amino acids long. Germline CDR1 reads SQVTM; CDR2 reads ANQGSEA. V lost 6 bases, J lost 1 base, and 10 bases lay in between. For the CDR3, the DNA is TGCAGCGTCCCGGGACCGTCCTACGAGCAGTACTTC. Residues: CSVPGPSYEQYF.

The gene calls are TRBV28 and TRBJ2-1; 9 positions agree with TRBD1. Germline trimming cut 1 base from V and 6 bases from J; bases unmatched to any gene: 4. Germline-derived CDR1 and CDR2 are MDHEN and SYDVKM. CDR3 size: 15 residues. In nucleotides, the CDR3 is TGTGCCAGCAGTTTATTGACAGGGGGGGCCAATGAGCAGTTCTTC. It specifies CASSLLTGGANEQFF. Together with reference TRBV28 and TRBJ2-1, the CDR3 gives the full variable domain: DVKVTQSSRYLVKRTGEKVFLECVQDMDHENMFWYRQDPGLGLRLIYFSYDVKMKEKGDIPEGYSVSREKKERFSLILESASTNQTSMYLCASSLLTGGANEQFFGPGTRLTVL.

This clone was detected only a few times. Relative to the germline gene, one junction end is altered; a read error may explain this. This sequence joins TRBV6-1 and TRBJ2-7, with D tentatively TRBD2 (6 bases). This CDR3 has 15 residues. CDR1 MNHNS and CDR2 SASEGT come from the germline V gene. The CDR3 region is CASGEWTIYPYEQYF. CDR3 coding DNA: TGTGCCAGCGGTGAGTGGACTATCTACCCCTACGAGCAGTACTTC.

This clone was counted at least ten times. This chain links TRBV5-1 with TRBJ2-7; 10 nucleotides match TRBD1. This CDR3 has 14 amino acids. CDR1 is SGHRS and CDR2 is YFSETQ in the germline V gene. V shed 4 bases, J shed 6 bases, and the junction held 7 bases outside the gene matches. The DNA of the CDR3 is TGCGCCAGCAGCGCGACAGGGGGCTCGGTCGAGCAGTACTTC. Translation gives CASSATGGSVEQYF. The full variable domain, in which reference TRBV5-1 and TRBJ2-7 provide the parts outside the CDR3, is KAGVTQTPRYLIKTRGQQVTLSCSPISGHRSVSWYQQTPGQGLQFLFEYFSETQRNKGNFPGRFSGRQFSNSRSEMNVSTLELGDSALYLCASSATGGSVEQYFGPGTRLTVT.

This clone is categorized as medium-sized (0.01 to 0.1%). The chain employs TRBV28 and TRBJ2-7; TRBD2 matches 7 bases. This CDR3 is built from 14 residues. V lost 6 bases, J lost 7 bases, and 12 bases stayed unmatched. Germline values: CDR1 MDHEN, CDR2 SYDVKM. As DNA, the CDR3 is TGTGCCAGCAGGGGCCCGGGGGGTGTCTGGGAGCAGTACTTC. Its translation: CASRGPGGVWEQYF.

This clone was detected ten times or more. The genes are TRBV20-1 and TRBJ2-7; 9 nucleotides agree with TRBD2. This CDR3 spans 14 amino acids. J lost 3 bases, V lost 6 bases, and 9 bases had no gene match. Germline lookup yields CDR1 DFQATT and CDR2 SNEGSKA (reference sequence). The CDR3 protein is CSAGGLAGYYEQYF. CDR3 nucleotides: TGCAGTGCCGGGGGGCTAGCGGGATACTACGAGCAGTACTTC.

This clone was picked up many times. The V gene is TRBV10-3, the J gene TRBJ2-7; D not resolved. There are 13 residues in the CDR3. Trimming pared 4 bases from V and 4 bases from J, leaving 11 bases between. From germline, CDR1 is ENHRY and CDR2 SYGVKD. The CDR3 DNA reads TGTGCCATCAGTGTGGACCCCAGATACGAGCAGTACTTC. Its protein is CAISVDPRYEQYF.

The rearrangement links TRBV6-1 to TRBJ2-7; 7 bases agree with TRBD1. Germline CDR1 and CDR2: MNHNS and SASEGT. The junction had 3 bases not matched to a gene; V was cut back by 9 bases and J by 1 base. This CDR3 has 12 amino acids. This CDR3 reads CASEDRSYEQYF. The CDR3 nucleotides read TGTGCCAGTGAGGACAGGTCCTACGAGCAGTACTTC.

The CDR3 nucleotides read TGTGCCAGCAGTCAGGACGGTAGCTCTGGAAACACCATATATTTT. Encoded protein: CASSQDGSSGNTIYF. The J gene is TRBJ1-3, the V gene TRBV6-1; D not certain. The CDR3 is made up of 15 amino acids. Between the trimmed V and J ends, which lost 5 bases and 0 bases, there was a span of 11 bases. The germline V gene encodes CDR1 MNHNS and CDR2 SASEGT.

This clone was seen ten or more times. V usage is TRBV7-2 and J usage is TRBJ1-2; maybe TRBD1 (6 bases). CDR3 length: 12 residues. CDR1 is SGHTA and CDR2 is FQGNSA in the germline V gene. Trimming took off 6 bases at V and 4 bases at J, with 9 bases between the two ends. The CDR3, as DNA: TGTGCCAGCAGGTCAGGGGTCTATGGCTACACCTTC. This sequence encodes CASRSGVYGYTF.

This clone was picked up many times. This chain joins TRBV7-9 and TRBJ2-4, with unresolved D. The CDR3 is 11 residues long. Per the germline V gene, CDR1 is SEHNR and CDR2 is FQNEAQ (reference sequence). Trimming took off 1 base at V and 7 bases at J, with 2 bases between the two ends. The CDR3 region has the DNA TGTGCCAGCAGCTTAGAGAACATTCAGTACTTC. Translated: CASSLENIQYF.

This clone was seen repeatedly, ten times or more. The chain couples TRBV5-8 to TRBJ2-1; D is perhaps TRBD2 (8 bases). CDR3 length equals 13 residues. The germline V and J ends were trimmed by 6 bases and 7 bases, with 14 bases remaining between them. Germline V gene data show CDR1 as SGHTS and CDR2 as YDEGEE. CDR3 residues: CASTGGGLNEQFF. For the CDR3, the DNA is TGTGCCAGCACGGGAGGGGGCTTAAATGAGCAGTTCTTC.

At least ten counts were recorded for this clone. J is TRBJ2-3 and V is TRBV20-1, with 7 bases identical to TRBD2. Germline lookup yields CDR1 DFQATT and CDR2 SNEGSKA (reference sequence). V lost 4 bases and J lost 0; bases outside the gene matches: 7. This CDR3 contains 15 residues. The CDR3 coding sequence is TGCAGTGCTAACTCCGGGGAGGGCAGCACAGATACGCAGTATTTT. Translation: CSANSGEGSTDTQYF.

Note on this clone: A much larger clonotype is one base distant, so this may be a read error. The rearrangement links TRBV19 to TRBJ2-5, with a tentative D call TRBD2 (6 bases). V was pared by 3 bases and J by 4 bases, with 12 bases between. The germline V gene encodes CDR1 LNHDA and CDR2 SQIVND (reference sequence). This CDR3 spans 14 amino acids. CDR3 protein: CASSMRGGPETQYF. In DNA form, the CDR3 reads TGTGCCAGTAGTATGCGGGGAGGACCAGAGACCCAGTACTTC.

This chain connects TRBV3-1 to TRBJ1-2, with D uncertain. The germline V gene encodes CDR1 LGHDT and CDR2 YNNKEL (reference sequence). The CDR3 is 12 residues long. The germline V and J ends were trimmed by 0 bases and 8 bases, with 7 bases remaining between them. The chain's CDR3 is CASSQEGWGYTF. In DNA form, the CDR3 reads TGTGCCAGCAGCCAAGAAGGGTGGGGCTACACCTTC.

This clone was counted only a few times. V is TRBV28 and J is TRBJ2-7; D is ambiguous. This CDR3 contains 13 residues. Trimming stripped 3 bases from V and 3 bases from J, with 9 bases between. Germline loops: CDR1 MDHEN, CDR2 SYDVKM. In DNA form, the CDR3 reads TGTGCCAGCAGTTTTTCGTTCAGCTACGAGCAGTACTTC. This sequence encodes CASSFSFSYEQYF.

The chain combines TRBV18 with TRBJ2-6, with D unresolved. The germline V gene encodes CDR1 KGHSH and CDR2 LQKENI. V was pared by 2 bases and J by 4 bases, with 9 bases between. The CDR3 extends over 15 amino acids. The CDR3 region has the DNA TGTGCCAGCTCACCAAAGGTTTCCGGGGCCAACGTCCTGACTTTC. It is translated as CASSPKVSGANVLTF.

This clone is medium-sized. The chain recombines TRBV19 with TRBJ2-1; 7 bases match TRBD1. This CDR3 region has 14 residues. Trimming cost V 10 bases and J 4 bases; bases outside gene matches: 10. CDR1 is LNHDA, CDR2 SQIVND, per germline (reference sequence). CDR3 in DNA: TGTGCCACGAAGACAGGGAAGTCTTACAATGAGCAGTTCTTC. It is translated as CATKTGKSYNEQFF.

A remark on this clone: Other DNA sequences from this sample encode an identical CDR3 as well. The chain has TRBV27 and TRBJ2-3; maybe TRBD1 (5 bases). This CDR3 has 14 residues. CDR1 is MNHEY, CDR2 SMNVEV, per germline (reference sequence). V gave up 5 bases and J gave up 3 bases, with 12 bases separating them. The CDR3 nucleotides read TGTGCCAGCAGTCCCTACACAGGTACAGATACGCAGTATTTT. Protein sequence: CASSPYTGTDTQYF.

This clone was detected a few times. The chain uses TRBV6-1 and TRBJ2-2, with 7 bases matching TRBD2. Trimming cost V 6 bases and J 4 bases; bases outside gene matches: 11. This CDR3 comprises 16 residues. Per the germline V gene, CDR1 is MNHNS and CDR2 is SASEGT. The CDR3 is CASSPPLGGSTGELFF. The CDR3 coding sequence is TGTGCCAGCAGCCCCCCCTTGGGCGGGAGCACCGGGGAGCTGTTTTTT.

This clone was counted at least ten times. Written as DNA, the CDR3 is TGTGCCAGCAAAGTAGAGATGAGGAATGAAAAACTGTTTTTT. Translation gives CASKVEMRNEKLFF. This chain links TRBV2 with TRBJ1-4; D is unclear. The V end lost 7 bases, the J end lost 5 bases, and 14 bases lay between the germline ends. CDR1 and CDR2 (germline): SNHLY, FYNNEI. This CDR3 contains 14 residues.

There are many counts of this clone. V usage is TRBV20-1 and J usage is TRBJ1-2, with 7 bases identical to TRBD1. V was clipped by 6 bases and J by 7 bases; unmatched bases: 11. This CDR3 has 13 amino acids. Germline-derived CDR1 and CDR2 are DFQATT and SNEGSKA (reference sequence). CDR3 region: CSANPGQDSGYTF. In DNA, the CDR3 is TGCAGTGCCAACCCAGGACAGGACTCTGGCTACACCTTC.

This clone was seen ten or more times. This rearrangement joins TRBV5-6 to TRBJ1-4; TRBD1 matches 7 bases. V dropped 0 bases and J dropped 0; count of bases not matched to a gene: 5. The CDR3 extends over 17 amino acids. CDR1 SGHDT and CDR2 YYEEEE come from the germline V gene. CDR3 nucleotide sequence: TGTGCCAGCAGCTTGGTGGGACAGACCGCAACTAATGAAAAACTGTTTTTT. Encoded protein: CASSLVGQTATNEKLFF.

This clone was recorded at least ten times. The chain combines TRBV18 with TRBJ2-2, with D perhaps TRBD1 (5 bases). Germline V gene data show CDR1 as KGHSH and CDR2 as LQKENI. The ends were cut back, 1 base at V and 8 bases at J, with 11 bases in the middle. This CDR3 is built from 14 residues. The CDR3 nucleotides read TGTGCCAGCTCACCACGGACAACGACGGGGGAGCTGTTTTTT. Protein sequence: CASSPRTTTGELFF.